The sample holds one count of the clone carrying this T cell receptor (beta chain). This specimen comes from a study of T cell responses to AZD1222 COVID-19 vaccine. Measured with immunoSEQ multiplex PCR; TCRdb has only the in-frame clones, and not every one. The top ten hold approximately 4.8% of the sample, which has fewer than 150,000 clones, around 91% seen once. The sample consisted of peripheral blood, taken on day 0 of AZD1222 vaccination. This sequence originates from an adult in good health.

The CDR3 nucleotides are TGCGCCAGCAGCCACCGGGACAGGGGTGGGGAGCAGTACTTC. Residues: CASSHRDRGGEQYF. This chain joins TRBV4-1 and TRBJ2-7, with 10 bases that match TRBD1. This CDR3 has 14 amino acids. J gave up 7 bases and V 3 bases, and 6 bases lay outside the gene matches. Germline V gives CDR1 MGHRA, CDR2 YSYEKL.